This entry lists 7 T cell receptor beta chains sequenced from one sample in a study of blood T cell repertoires in COVID-19. Sequencing was performed with immunoSEQ multiplex PCR; in TCRdb, only in-frame clones are kept and a portion is missing. The table has approximately 28,000 clones, around 72% seen once. Sequences were obtained from peripheral blood. The receptors come from a boy aged 2-9 years with active or convalescent COVID-19.

This clone was recorded once. The chain is built from TRBV3-1 (or the pseudogene TRBV3-2) and TRBJ1-5; D ambiguous. Between the trimmed V and J ends, which lost 1 base and 2 bases, there was a span of 9 bases. Germline V gene data show CDR1 as LGHDT and CDR2 as YNNKEL (reference sequence). The CDR3 has 15 residues. The CDR3 nucleotides are TGTGCCAGCAGCCAAGGACACTCCCGCAATCAGCCCCAGCATTTT. Translated, it gives CASSQGHSRNQPQHF.

This chain connects TRBV15 to TRBJ1-4, with a possible D match to TRBD1 (6 bases). Germline V gene lookup returns CDR1 LNHNV and CDR2 YYDKDF (reference sequence). Between the trimmed V and J ends, which lost 5 bases and 6 bases, there was a span of 22 bases. The CDR3 consists of 17 residues. CDR3 bases: TGTGCCACCAGCCCAGGAACGGACAGCTTTTTAGATGAAAAACTGTTTTTT. Translated, it gives CATSPGTDSFLDEKLFF.

The chain employs TRBV6-5 and TRBJ1-2, with 8 bases lining up with TRBD1. This CDR3 spans 14 amino acids. V shed 4 bases and J 6 bases; nucleotides not matched to a gene: 7. Germline V gives CDR1 MNHEY, CDR2 SVGAGI. The CDR3 nucleotides are TGTGCCAGCAGTTCGGACAGGGAAGGGGATGGCTACACCTTC. Translating gives CASSSDREGDGYTF.

This CDR3 is CASSPRTGREQYF. DNA for the CDR3: TGTGCCAGCAGTCCGCGGACAGGGAGGGAGCAGTACTTC. The chain couples TRBV27 to TRBJ2-7; 8 bases fit TRBD1. Germline V gene data show CDR1 as MNHEY and CDR2 as SMNVEV (reference sequence). This CDR3 spans 13 amino acids. With 5 bases clipped from V and 7 bases from J, the junction kept 7 bases outside the gene matches.

The chain uses TRBV27 and TRBJ2-7; 11 bases align to TRBD2. Germline lookup yields CDR1 MNHEY and CDR2 SMNVEV (reference sequence). V shed 8 bases, J shed 2 bases, and the junction held 2 bases outside the gene matches. The CDR3 contains 13 residues. CDR3 nucleotides: TGTGCCAGCGAGGGACTAGCGGCCTACGAGCAGTACTTC. Translating gives CASEGLAAYEQYF.

The J gene is TRBJ2-7, the V gene TRBV7-2; 10 bases line up with TRBD2. Germline loops: CDR1 SGHTA, CDR2 FQGNSA. The V gene end was trimmed by 5 bases and the J gene end by 2 bases; junction bases not matched to a gene: 9. This CDR3 region has 16 residues. CDR3 sequence: CASSLQMSGRAYEQYF. The CDR3 bases are TGTGCCAGCAGCCTCCAGATGAGCGGGAGGGCCTACGAGCAGTACTTC. Drawing the rest from reference TRBV7-2 and TRBJ2-7, the complete variable domain is GAGVSQSPSNKVTEKGKDVELRCDPISGHTALYWYRQSLGQGLEFLIYFQGNSAPDKSGLPSDRFSAERTGGSVSTLTIQRTQQEDSAVYLCASSLQMSGRAYEQYFGPGTRLTVT.

This sequence joins TRBV19 and TRBJ1-6; a possible D gene is TRBD1 (5 bases). The CDR3 extends over 16 amino acids. Trimming shortened V by 3 bases and J by 3 bases, and 12 bases separated the two germline ends. Germline CDR1 LNHDA, CDR2 SQIVND (reference sequence). The chain's CDR3 is CASSMGLGGYNSPLHF. CDR3 DNA: TGTGCCAGTAGTATGGGATTGGGGGGCTATAATTCACCCCTCCACTTT.